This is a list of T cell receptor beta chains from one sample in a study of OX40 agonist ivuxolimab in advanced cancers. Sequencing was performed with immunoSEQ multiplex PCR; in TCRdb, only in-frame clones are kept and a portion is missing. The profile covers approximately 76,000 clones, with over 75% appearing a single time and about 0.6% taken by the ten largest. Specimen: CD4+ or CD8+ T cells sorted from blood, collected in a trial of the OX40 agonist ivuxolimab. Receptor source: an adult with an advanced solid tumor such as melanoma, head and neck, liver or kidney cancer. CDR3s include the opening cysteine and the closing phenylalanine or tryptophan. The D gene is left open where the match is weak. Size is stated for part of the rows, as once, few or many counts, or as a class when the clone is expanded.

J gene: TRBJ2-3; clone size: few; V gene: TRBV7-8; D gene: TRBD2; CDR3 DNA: TGTGCCAGCAGCCCTCCTCTTCGACTAGCGGGGGGACGGAATACGCAGTATTTT; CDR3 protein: CASSPPLRLAGGRNTQYF
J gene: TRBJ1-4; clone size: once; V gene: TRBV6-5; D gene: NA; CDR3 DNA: TGTGCCAGCAGTCGGACAGACGGGAATGAAAAACTGTTTTTT; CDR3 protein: CASSRTDGNEKLFF
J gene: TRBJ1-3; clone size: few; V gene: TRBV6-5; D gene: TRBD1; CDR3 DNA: TGTGCCAGCAGTTCGGGGACAGGGGGAAACACCATATATTTT; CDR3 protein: CASSSGTGGNTIYF
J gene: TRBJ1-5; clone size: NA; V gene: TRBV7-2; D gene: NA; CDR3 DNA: TGTGCCAGCAGCCCAACCGTAGCGGGATCTCAGCCCCAGCATTTT; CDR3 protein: CASSPTVAGSQPQHF
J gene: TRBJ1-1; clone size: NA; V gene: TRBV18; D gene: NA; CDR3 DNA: TGTGCCAGCTCACCAGGGCAGGGAGGGTACATGAACACTGAAGCTTTCTTT; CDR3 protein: CASSPGQGGYMNTEAFF
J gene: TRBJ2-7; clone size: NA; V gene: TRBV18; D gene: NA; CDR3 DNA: TGTGCCAGCTCTGTGTTGGGGACAAGGGCGGACGAGCAGTACTTC; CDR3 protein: CASSVLGTRADEQYF
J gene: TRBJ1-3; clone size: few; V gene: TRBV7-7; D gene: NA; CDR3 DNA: TGTGCCAGCAGCCAAGGGACTGGAAACACCATATATTTT; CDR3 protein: CASSQGTGNTIYF
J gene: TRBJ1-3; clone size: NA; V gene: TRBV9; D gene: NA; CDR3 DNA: TGTGCCAGCAGCGTAGAGGGGGGCTCTGGAAACACCATATATTTT; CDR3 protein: CASSVEGGSGNTIYF
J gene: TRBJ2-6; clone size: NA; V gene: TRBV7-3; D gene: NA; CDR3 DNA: TGTGCCAGCCAGGGAGGTTCTGGGGCCAACGTCCTGACTTTC; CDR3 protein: CASQGGSGANVLTF
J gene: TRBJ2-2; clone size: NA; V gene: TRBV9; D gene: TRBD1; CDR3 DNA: TGTGCCAGCAGCGTGACAGGGGAGGCCGGGGAGCTGTTTTTT; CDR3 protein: CASSVTGEAGELFF
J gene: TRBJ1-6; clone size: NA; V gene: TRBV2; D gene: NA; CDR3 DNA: TGTGCCAGCAGTGAGGCTCAGGGCGCCAATTCACCCCTCCACTTT; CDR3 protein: CASSEAQGANSPLHF
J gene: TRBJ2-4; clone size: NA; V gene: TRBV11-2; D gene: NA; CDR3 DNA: TGTGCCAGCAGCTTAGGTTCCACCCCGCACTTC; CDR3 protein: CASSLGSTPHF
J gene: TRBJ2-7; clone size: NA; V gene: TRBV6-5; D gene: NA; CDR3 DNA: TGTGCCAGCAGTTTGGCAGGGGATAACTACGAGCAGTACTTC; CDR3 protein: CASSLAGDNYEQYF
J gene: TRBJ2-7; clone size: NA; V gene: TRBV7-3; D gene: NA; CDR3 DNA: TGTGCCAGCAGCTTAATGGGCGGGACAAGCAACGAGCAGTACTTC; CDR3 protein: CASSLMGGTSNEQYF
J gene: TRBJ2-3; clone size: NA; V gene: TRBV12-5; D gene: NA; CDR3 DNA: TGTGCTAGTGGTTTAGGTTTGGAAGGGGCGCAGTATTTT; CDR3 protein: CASGLGLEGAQYF
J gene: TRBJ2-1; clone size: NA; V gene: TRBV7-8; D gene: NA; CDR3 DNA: TGTGCCAGCAGCTTATTCCAGGGGATAGCCTACAATGAGCAGTTCTTC; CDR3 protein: CASSLFQGIAYNEQFF
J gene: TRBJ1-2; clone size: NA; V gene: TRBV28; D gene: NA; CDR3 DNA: TGTGCCAGCAGTTTAAGGCAGGTTGGCTACACCTTC; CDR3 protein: CASSLRQVGYTF
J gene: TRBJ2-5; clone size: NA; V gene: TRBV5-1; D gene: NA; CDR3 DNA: TGCGCCAGCAGCTTGGAGGGGGGAAGGGGAGAGACCCAGTACTTC; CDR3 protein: CASSLEGGRGETQYF
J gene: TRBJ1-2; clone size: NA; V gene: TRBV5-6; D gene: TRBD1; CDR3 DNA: TGTGCCAGCAGCCATAGTCCGACAGGGGCAGGCTATGGCTACACCTTC; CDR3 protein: CASSHSPTGAGYGYTF
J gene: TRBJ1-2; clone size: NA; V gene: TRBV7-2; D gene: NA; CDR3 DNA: TGTGCCAGCAGCTTAGAGGGCCGGTGGCCCTTAGGCTACACCTTC; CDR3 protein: CASSLEGRWPLGYTF
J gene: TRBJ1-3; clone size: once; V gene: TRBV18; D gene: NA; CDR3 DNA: TGTGCCAGCTCACCCGAAGGGTCAGCCACCATATATTTT; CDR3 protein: CASSPEGSATIYF
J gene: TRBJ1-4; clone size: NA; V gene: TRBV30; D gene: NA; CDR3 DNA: TGTGCCTGGGGGACACCCTTGAATGAAAAACTGTTTTTT; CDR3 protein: CAWGTPLNEKLFF
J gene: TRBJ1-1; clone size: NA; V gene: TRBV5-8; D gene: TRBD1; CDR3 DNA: TGTGCCAGCAGCTTAACAGGGGTTAGAGGTGAAGCTTTCTTT; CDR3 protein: CASSLTGVRGEAFF
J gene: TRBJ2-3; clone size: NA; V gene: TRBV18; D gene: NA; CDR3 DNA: TGTGCCAGCTCACGCATCGGGACCGCAAGCACAGATACGCAGTATTTT; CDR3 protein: CASSRIGTASTDTQYF
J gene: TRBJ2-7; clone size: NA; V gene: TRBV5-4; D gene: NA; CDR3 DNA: TGTGCCAGCAGCTTTGACAGGTACGAGCAGTACTTC; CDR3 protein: CASSFDRYEQYF
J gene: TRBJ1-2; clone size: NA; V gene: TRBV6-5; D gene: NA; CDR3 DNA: TGTGCCAGCAGTCAGAAAAACCCTCAAGGCGATGGCTACACCTTC; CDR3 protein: CASSQKNPQGDGYTF
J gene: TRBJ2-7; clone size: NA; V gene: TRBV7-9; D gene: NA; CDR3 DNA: TGTGCCAGCAGCTTAGCCAGACAGACGGGCGAGCAGTACTTC; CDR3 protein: CASSLARQTGEQYF
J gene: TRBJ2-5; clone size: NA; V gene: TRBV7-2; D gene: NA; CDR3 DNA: TGTGCCAGCAGCTCCGGACAGCATCAAGAGACCCAGTACTTC; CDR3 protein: CASSSGQHQETQYF
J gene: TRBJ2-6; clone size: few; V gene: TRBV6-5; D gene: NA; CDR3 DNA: TGTGCCAGCAGTTATCTGGGCAGCTCTGGGGCCAACGTCCTGACTTTC; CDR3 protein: CASSYLGSSGANVLTF
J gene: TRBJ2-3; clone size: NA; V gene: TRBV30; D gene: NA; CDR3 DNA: TGTGCCTGGACTTCTGGGCCAGATACGCAGTATTTT; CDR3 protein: CAWTSGPDTQYF
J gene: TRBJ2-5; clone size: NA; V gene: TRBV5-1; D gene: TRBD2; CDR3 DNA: TGCGCCAGCAGCTTCGTGGCTAGCGGGGCCGAGACCCAGTACTTC; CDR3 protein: CASSFVASGAETQYF
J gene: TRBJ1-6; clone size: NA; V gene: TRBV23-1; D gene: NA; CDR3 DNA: TGCGCCAGCAGTCAATCGTTAGTCAACCACCTGCGGCCCTCTAATTCACCCCTCCACTTT; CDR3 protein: CASSQSLVNHLRPSNSPLHF
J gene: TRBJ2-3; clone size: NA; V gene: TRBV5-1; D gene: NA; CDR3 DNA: TGCGCCAGCAGCTTGGAGCGAGATACGCAGTATTTT; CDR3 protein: CASSLERDTQYF
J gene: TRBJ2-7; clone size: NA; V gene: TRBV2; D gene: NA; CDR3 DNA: TGTGCCAGCACCCAGGGGATGAGCTCCTACGAGCAGTACTTC; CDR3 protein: CASTQGMSSYEQYF
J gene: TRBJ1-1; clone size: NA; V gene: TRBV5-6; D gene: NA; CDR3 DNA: TGTGCCAGCAGCCGTGGTTCGGCCAGGGGCACTGAAGCTTTCTTT; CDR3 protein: CASSRGSARGTEAFF
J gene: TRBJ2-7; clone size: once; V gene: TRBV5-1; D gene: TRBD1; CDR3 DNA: TGCGCCAGCAAAACCGGAGGGGGCCCGGGACAGGCCACCTACGAGCAGTACTTC; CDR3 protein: CASKTGGGPGQATYEQYF
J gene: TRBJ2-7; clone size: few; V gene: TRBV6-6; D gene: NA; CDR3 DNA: TGTGCCAGCAGTTACTCCGAGGTTTTCGGGGAGCAGTACTTC; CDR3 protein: CASSYSEVFGEQYF
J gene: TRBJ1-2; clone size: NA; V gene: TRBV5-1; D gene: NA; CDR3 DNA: TGCGCCAGCAGCTTGGGAGGTGGCTACACCTTC; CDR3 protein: CASSLGGGYTF
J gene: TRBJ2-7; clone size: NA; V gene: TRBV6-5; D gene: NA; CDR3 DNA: TGTGCCAGCAGTTACTCGACGCAGGGTCCCCACGAGCAGTACTTC; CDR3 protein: CASSYSTQGPHEQYF
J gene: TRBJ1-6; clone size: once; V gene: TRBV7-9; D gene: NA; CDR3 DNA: TGTGCCAGCAGCCTGACGGACGGCGCCTCACCCCTCCACTTT; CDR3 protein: CASSLTDGASPLHF
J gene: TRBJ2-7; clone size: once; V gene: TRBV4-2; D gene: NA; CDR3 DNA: TGTGCCAGCAGCCAAGGGGCGGGGTTCTACGAGCAGTACTTC; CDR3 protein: CASSQGAGFYEQYF
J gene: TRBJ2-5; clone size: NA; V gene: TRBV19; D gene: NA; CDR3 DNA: TGTGCCAGTAGTGACGCCATAAACAGGGTGTGGGAGACCCAGTACTTC; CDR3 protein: CASSDAINRVWETQYF
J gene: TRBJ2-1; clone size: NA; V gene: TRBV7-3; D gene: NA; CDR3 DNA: TGTGCCAGCAGCCCCGGGCCCGGGAGCTCCTACAATGAGCAGTTCTTC; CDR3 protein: CASSPGPGSSYNEQFF
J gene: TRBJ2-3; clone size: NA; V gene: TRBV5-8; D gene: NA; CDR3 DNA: TGTGCCAGCAGCTTGGGACAGTTCACAGATACGCAGTATTTT; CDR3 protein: CASSLGQFTDTQYF
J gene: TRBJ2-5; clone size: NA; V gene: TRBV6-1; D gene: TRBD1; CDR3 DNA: TGTGCCAGCAGTGTTCAGACAGGGGTGGGTGTGGAGACCCAGTACTTC; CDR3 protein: CASSVQTGVGVETQYF
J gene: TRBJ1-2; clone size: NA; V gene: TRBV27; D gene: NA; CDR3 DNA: TGTGCCAGCAGTTCGTACAGGGCCTTGGCGTACACCTTC; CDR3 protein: CASSSYRALAYTF
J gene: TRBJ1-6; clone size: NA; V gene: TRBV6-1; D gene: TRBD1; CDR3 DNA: TGTGCCAGCAGTGAAGGGTTCGGGACAGTTTATAATTCACCCCTCCACTTT; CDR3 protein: CASSEGFGTVYNSPLHF
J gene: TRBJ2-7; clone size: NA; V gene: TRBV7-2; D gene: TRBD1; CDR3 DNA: TGTGCCAGCAGCTTAGGGCAGGGGGCGCGAGGTGCGTACTTC; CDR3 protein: CASSLGQGARGAYF
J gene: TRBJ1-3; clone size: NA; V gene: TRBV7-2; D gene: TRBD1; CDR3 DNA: TGTGCCAGCAGCGCACTACAGGGGGGAGGAAACACCATATATTTT; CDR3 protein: CASSALQGGGNTIYF
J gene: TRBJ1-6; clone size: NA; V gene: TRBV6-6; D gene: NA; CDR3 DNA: TGTGCCACGGAAGGGAATAATTCACCCCTCCACTTT; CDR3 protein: CATEGNNSPLHF
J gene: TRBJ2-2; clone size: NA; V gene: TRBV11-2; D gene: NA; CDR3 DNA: TGTGCCAGCAGCTTCACGGACGGGAACACCGGGGAGCTGTTTTTT; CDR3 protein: CASSFTDGNTGELFF
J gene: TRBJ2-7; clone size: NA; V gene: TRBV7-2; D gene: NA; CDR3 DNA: TGTGCCAGCAGCCTTGGAGGGGTTGAAAGGGAGCAGTACTTC; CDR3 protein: CASSLGGVEREQYF
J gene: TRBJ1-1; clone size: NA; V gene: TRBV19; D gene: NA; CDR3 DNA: TGTGCCAGCACACCCGGGGGAGAGAACACTGAAGCTTTCTTT; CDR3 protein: CASTPGGENTEAFF
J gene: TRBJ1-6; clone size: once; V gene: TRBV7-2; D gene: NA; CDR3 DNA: TGTGCCAGCAGCTTGGCGCCAGGGAGTAATTCACCCCTCCACTTT; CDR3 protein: CASSLAPGSNSPLHF
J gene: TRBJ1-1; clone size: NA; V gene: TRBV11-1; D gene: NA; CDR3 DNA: TGTGCCAGCAGCCCACCCGGGACGGTGGAAACTGAAGCTTTCTTT; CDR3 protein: CASSPPGTVETEAFF
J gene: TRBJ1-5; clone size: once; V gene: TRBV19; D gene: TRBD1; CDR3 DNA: TGTGCCAGTGACTGGGACAGGAGCAATCAGCCCCAGCATTTT; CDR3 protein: CASDWDRSNQPQHF
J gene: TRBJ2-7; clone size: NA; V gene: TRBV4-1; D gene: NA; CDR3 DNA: TGCGCCAGCAGCCAAGACAGGGGGACTCGTCGGGACGAGCAGTACTTC; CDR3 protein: CASSQDRGTRRDEQYF
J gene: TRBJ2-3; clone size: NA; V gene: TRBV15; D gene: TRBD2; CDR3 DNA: TGTGCCACCAGTTTGTCTAGCGGGGGTAGCACAGATACGCAGTATTTT; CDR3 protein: CATSLSSGGSTDTQYF
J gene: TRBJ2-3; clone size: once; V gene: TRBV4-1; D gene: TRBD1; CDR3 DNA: TGCGCCAGCAGCCAACAGGGGGCCGGCACAGATACGCAGTATTTT; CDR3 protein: CASSQQGAGTDTQYF